The 22 T cell receptor beta chains presented below share a single source sample, sequenced in a study of cytomegalovirus exposure and HLA in healthy donors. The study ran its PCR with 60 Vbeta and 13 Jbeta primers. The data were produced by immunoSEQ multiplex PCR, yet TCRdb's version contains in-frame clones alone and is incomplete. The table records 75,000 or so clones, around 70% of them present only once. The sequenced sample consisted of PBMCs. Receptors originate from a woman in her 30s in good health and CMV-seropositive.

J is TRBJ2-1 and V is TRBV4-1; D might be TRBD2 (6 bases). The length of the CDR3 is 14 residues. Germline values: CDR1 MGHRA, CDR2 YSYEKL. Between the trimmed V and J ends, which lost 3 bases and 8 bases, there was a span of 14 bases. The CDR3 loop is CASSHWDSSDEQFF. The CDR3 DNA is TGCGCCAGCAGCCACTGGGACTCTTCGGATGAGCAGTTCTTC.

This clone was seen once. The V gene is TRBV6-6, the J gene TRBJ1-1, with 12 bases matching TRBD1. CDR3 size: 12 residues. Germline CDR1 MNHNY, CDR2 SVGAGI (reference sequence). Trimming at V came to 4 bases and at J to 10 bases, leaving 1 base not matched to a gene. CDR3 sequence (DNA): TGTGCCAGCAGTTTGGGACAGGGGGCAGCTTTCTTT. This translates into CASSLGQGAAFF.

This chain links TRBV6-1 with TRBJ2-7, with D maybe TRBD2 (6 bases). CDR1 is MNHNS and CDR2 is SASEGT in the germline V gene. CDR3 size: 15 residues. V was shortened by 2 bases and J by 2 bases, with 13 bases between the two germline ends. The CDR3 DNA follows: TGTGCCAGCAGTGAAAATTGGGCTAGCGCCTACGAGCAGTACTTC. Residues: CASSENWASAYEQYF.

The rearrangement joins TRBV7-2 to TRBJ2-3, with 9 bases fitting TRBD1. This CDR3 is built from 15 residues. Trimming at V came to 5 bases and at J to 1 base, leaving 4 bases not matched to a gene. Germline CDR1 SGHTA, CDR2 FQGNSA. CDR3 sequence: CASSGQGRGTDTQYF. The CDR3 DNA sequence: TGTGCCAGCAGCGGACAGGGGAGGGGCACAGATACGCAGTATTTT.

The gene calls are TRBV30 and TRBJ1-1; D call uncertain. The V and J ends lost 0 bases and 11 bases respectively, with 10 bases between them. In germline, CDR1 is GTSNPN, CDR2 SVGIG (reference sequence). The CDR3 totals 11 residues. CDR3 loop: CAWSVGRDAFF. CDR3 in DNA: TGTGCCTGGAGTGTAGGGAGGGATGCTTTCTTT.

The chain joins TRBV14 to TRBJ2-1; 9 nucleotides line up with TRBD2. The trim removed 1 base at V and 7 bases at J, leaving 5 bases unmatched. This CDR3 contains 15 residues. Germline-derived CDR1 and CDR2 are SGHDN and FVKESK. CDR3 residues: CASSQGRSGGNEQFF. In nucleotides, the CDR3 is TGTGCCAGCAGCCAAGGACGGAGCGGGGGGAATGAGCAGTTCTTC.

This chain links TRBV5-1 with TRBJ2-5; D unclear. V gave up 0 bases and J gave up 3 bases, with 9 bases separating them. The germline V gene encodes CDR1 SGHRS and CDR2 YFSETQ. The CDR3 contains 14 residues. In nucleotides, the CDR3 is TGCGCCAGCAGCTTGGGTGGCCAGAAAGAGACCCAGTACTTC. It specifies CASSLGGQKETQYF.

This chain connects TRBV2 to TRBJ2-6, with D possibly matching TRBD1 (5 bases). CDR1 is SNHLY and CDR2 is FYNNEI in the germline V gene. V was clipped by 6 bases and J by 2 bases, with 11 bases between them. The CDR3 is 15 residues long. The CDR3 DNA is TGTGCCAGCAGCAACCCCAGGGCTGGGGCCAACGTCCTGACTTTC. This sequence encodes CASSNPRAGANVLTF.

The J gene is TRBJ2-2, the V gene TRBV6-6, with D possibly TRBD1 on 6 matching bases. In germline, CDR1 is MNHNY, CDR2 SVGAGI (reference sequence). The CDR3 has 15 amino acids. The CDR3 spells CAARDMTKNTGELFF. The CDR3 DNA is TGTGCAGCAAGGGACATGACAAAGAACACCGGGGAGCTGTTTTTT.

V usage is TRBV7-9 and J usage is TRBJ2-1; 14 bases match TRBD2. The J segment lost 8 bases and the V segment lost 4 bases, leaving 7 bases of the junction unmatched. Looked up from germline, CDR1 is SEHNR and CDR2 is FQNEAQ (reference sequence). This CDR3 has 16 amino acids. The CDR3 DNA follows: TGTGCCAGCAGCTCCCCGACTAGCGGGAGGGCCGATGAGCAGTTCTTC. Encoded protein: CASSSPTSGRADEQFF.

This chain connects TRBV10-1 to TRBJ2-7, with 11 bases lining up with TRBD1. This CDR3 comprises 15 residues. V gave up 3 bases and J gave up 5 bases; unmatched junction bases: 6. Germline-derived CDR1 and CDR2 are WNHNN and SYGVQD (reference sequence). CDR3 in amino acids: CASSDGGTGGDEQYF. In nucleotides, the CDR3 is TGCGCCAGCAGTGATGGCGGGACAGGGGGAGACGAGCAGTACTTC.

This clone was counted at least ten times. The rearrangement links TRBV6-6 to TRBJ1-5; a weak D match, TRBD1 (5 bases). This CDR3 region has 12 residues. V was clipped by 11 bases and J by 3 bases, with 11 bases between them. CDR1 is MNHNY, CDR2 SVGAGI, per germline (reference sequence). The CDR3 loop reads CALGTSNQPQHF. The CDR3 coding sequence is TGTGCCCTCGGGACTTCCAATCAGCCCCAGCATTTT.

This clone appeared a few times. The J gene is TRBJ2-1, the V gene TRBV20-1; D not resolved. Between the trimmed V and J ends, which lost 1 base and 6 bases, there was a span of 4 bases. The CDR3 loop spans 11 amino acids. Looked up from germline, CDR1 is DFQATT and CDR2 is SNEGSKA (reference sequence). The chain's CDR3 is CSARGSNEQFF. CDR3 in DNA: TGCAGTGCTAGAGGCAGCAATGAGCAGTTCTTC.

The V gene is TRBV29-1, the J gene TRBJ2-7, with D possibly being TRBD2 (6 bases). The CDR3 consists of 11 residues. V dropped 7 bases and J dropped 4 bases, with 11 bases sitting between them. Per germline, CDR1 SQVTM and CDR2 ANQGSEA. The CDR3 DNA reads TGCAGCGCCGGGGCGGGGTACGAGCAGTACTTC. Its translation: CSAGAGYEQYF.

This clone was counted a few times. The chain has TRBV4-1 and TRBJ1-1; a possible D gene is TRBD1 (5 bases). The V gene lost 0 bases and the J gene lost 11 bases, with 22 bases spanning the gap. CDR1 is MGHRA, CDR2 YSYEKL, per germline. There are 16 residues in the CDR3. CDR3 in amino acids: CASSQDQGSAGTGAFF. CDR3 sequence (DNA): TGCGCCAGCAGCCAAGATCAGGGATCCGCGGGGACGGGGGCTTTCTTT.

The chain couples TRBV7-9 to TRBJ2-7; perhaps TRBD2 as D (6 bases). The CDR3 consists of 15 residues. Trimming shortened V by 2 bases and J by 0 bases, and 11 bases separated the two germline ends. Germline CDR1 and CDR2: SEHNR and FQNEAQ (reference sequence). The CDR3 DNA reads as TGTGCCAGCAGCTTACCCGGGAGAGGCTCCTACGAGCAGTACTTC. It encodes CASSLPGRGSYEQYF.

The chain carries TRBV2 and TRBJ2-5, with D maybe TRBD1 (6 bases). Looked up from germline, CDR1 is SNHLY and CDR2 is FYNNEI. V shed 8 bases and J shed 4 bases, with 14 bases lying between them. The CDR3 is made up of 13 amino acids. The CDR3 sequence is CASQGNSRETQYF. The CDR3 DNA is TGTGCCAGCCAGGGGAATTCTAGAGAGACCCAGTACTTC. Filled out from reference TRBV2 and TRBJ2-5, the complete variable domain reads EPEVTQTPSHQVTQMGQEVILRCVPISNHLYFYWYRQILGQKVEFLVSFYNNEISEKSEIFDDQFSVERPDGSNFTLKIRSTKLEDSAMYFCASQGNSRETQYFGPGTRLLVL.

The chain employs TRBV6-5 and TRBJ2-1, with 8 bases that match TRBD1. V was pared by 5 bases and J by 6 bases, with 6 bases of the junction left unmatched. Germline CDR1 MNHEY, CDR2 SVGAGI. This CDR3 is 14 amino acids long. This CDR3 is CASSRQGTGNEQFF. CDR3 coding DNA: TGTGCCAGCAGTCGACAGGGGACGGGCAATGAGCAGTTCTTC.

The chain couples TRBV6-5 to TRBJ1-2; no clear D gene. Germline assignment: CDR1 MNHEY and CDR2 SVGAGI. CDR3 length: 13 residues. The V end was cut by 5 bases, the J end by 7 bases, with 14 bases between. CDR3: CASSNSRVVGYTF. As DNA, the CDR3 is TGTGCCAGCAGTAATTCCCGAGTGGTTGGCTACACCTTC.

A few counts support this clone. The chain combines TRBV10-3 with TRBJ2-1, with D uncertain. V was clipped by 2 bases and J by 10 bases, with 6 bases between them. Germline V lookup: CDR1 ENHRY, CDR2 SYGVKD. There are 11 residues in the CDR3. CDR3 in DNA: TGTGCCATCAGTGAGCGGCGGGAGCAGTTCTTC. Translation: CAISERREQFF.

This chain uses TRBV7-2 with TRBJ2-7, with no clear D. Trimming took off 1 base at V and 7 bases at J, with 8 bases between the two ends. This CDR3 spans 12 amino acids. The V gene's germline CDR1 is SGHTA and CDR2 FQGNSA. CDR3 bases: TGTGCCAGCAGCTTAGATCGCAGGGAGCAGTACTTC. As protein: CASSLDRREQYF.

This chain links TRBV4-1 with TRBJ2-5; perhaps TRBD1 as D (5 bases). The CDR3 loop spans 16 amino acids. The germline CDR1 and CDR2 sequences are MGHRA and YSYEKL. V dropped 0 bases and J dropped 4 bases, with 15 bases sitting between them. The CDR3 sequence: CASSQDGAGLSETQYF. The CDR3, as DNA: TGCGCCAGCAGCCAAGATGGGGCAGGGTTGTCAGAGACCCAGTACTTC.